This T cell receptor (beta chain) was captured by sequencing in a study of tumor-infiltrating lymphocytes in primary liver carcinoma. Production of TCR beta cDNA used around 500 ng total RNA together with a constant-region primer. Libraries of TCR beta came from three nested multiplex PCR rounds with slightly modified ARM-PCR. A C-beta reverse primer was combined with TRBV1-TRBV30 forward primers in the first two PCR rounds, and each round had 10 cycles. Each CDR3 protein gets one entry after TCRdb re-called the multiplex PCR reads with MiXCR. The table lists fewer than 350,000 distinct CDR3 sequences, 65% of them singletons, with under 8.5% in the top ten. The CDR3 consists of 15 residues. J gave up 1 base and V 2 bases, and 3 bases lay outside the gene matches. The germline gives CDR1 MNHNY, CDR2 SVGAGI (reference sequence). Turning to this clonotype: The antigen is unknown. Possible read error: a much larger clone is one base away.

Overall study findings and caveats: Tumors and blood were compared for top-250-clone fraction, and tumors had the significantly higher value (p = 0.039).

It was unsorted whole blood that yielded blood RNA, and germline DNA was also extracted. The sample consisted of peripheral blood. The TCR sequence derives from a man aged 40-50 years with primary liver carcinoma and hepatitis B virus infection. J is TRBJ2-5 and V is TRBV6-6, with 8 nucleotides matching TRBD1. The CDR3 sequence is CASSYAGQAQETQYF. For the CDR3, the DNA is TGTGCCAGCAGTTACGCGGGACAGGCCCAAGAGACCCAGTACTTC.